The 32 T cell receptor beta chains below were found in one sample sequenced in a study of post-analysis software for immune sequencing data. Prepared TCR beta cDNA libraries contained unique molecular identifiers. TCRdb re-derived calls from the PCR reads in MiXCR, one entry per CDR3 protein. This sample yields around 150,000 distinct CDR3 sequences, of which under 40% are seen a single time; approximately 30% belongs to the top ten. The sequenced sample was blood, obtained after autologous hematopoietic stem cell transplantation. The origin of the receptors is a girl aged 10-17 years with multiple sclerosis.

This clonotype appeared a few times. The V call is TRBV6-5, the J call TRBJ2-1; 9 bases line up with TRBD2. This CDR3 contains 16 residues. The V and J ends lost 0 bases and 7 bases, in that order; junction bases with no gene match: 7. Germline V gene sequence: CDR1 MNHEY, CDR2 SVGAGI. The chain's CDR3 is CASSYSGRTSDNEQFF. The CDR3 nucleotides are TGTGCCAGCAGTTACTCGGGCCGGACTAGCGATAATGAGCAGTTCTTC.

The chain is built from TRBV4-3 and TRBJ1-2; possible D gene TRBD1, 6 bases. Germline CDR1 LGHNA, CDR2 YSLEER. V was trimmed by 0 bases and J by 7 bases, leaving 12 bases between them. This CDR3 region has 14 residues. The CDR3 loop reads CASSQDPGAGGYTF. The CDR3, as DNA: TGCGCCAGCAGCCAAGACCCGGGGGCGGGTGGCTACACCTTC.

On this clonotype: This may come from a read error, since a much larger clone is one base off. V is TRBV7-6 and J is TRBJ2-7, with D possibly matching TRBD1 (6 bases). The CDR3 loop spans 14 amino acids. V lost 5 bases, J lost 7 bases, and 18 bases lay in between. Germline values: CDR1 SGHVS, CDR2 FNYEAQ. This CDR3 reads CASSPRDGDNEQYF. In DNA, the CDR3 is TGTGCCAGCAGCCCACGGGACGGGGACAATGAGCAGTACTTC.

This clonotype was seen more than once but under ten times. The chain uses TRBV6-2 or TRBV6-3 and TRBJ2-1, with D uncertain. Germline CDR1 and CDR2: MNHEY and SVGEGT. The CDR3 sequence is 13 residues long. The germline V and J ends were trimmed by 7 bases and 5 bases, with 12 bases remaining between them. CDR3 nucleotides: TGTGCCAGCACCGAGGATGGGAACAATGAGCAGTTCTTC. Amino acids: CASTEDGNNEQFF.

This clonotype was seen at least ten times. The chain carries TRBV13 and TRBJ2-1; 8 bases match TRBD2. The CDR3 contains 15 residues. Germline V gene data show CDR1 as PRHDT and CDR2 as FYEKMQ (reference sequence). Trimming at V came to 3 bases and at J to 0 bases, leaving 1 base not matched to a gene. CDR3 sequence (DNA): TGTGCCAGCAGCTTCAGCGGGAGCTCCTACAATGAGCAGTTCTTC. Amino acid sequence: CASSFSGSSYNEQFF.

The chain combines TRBV27 with TRBJ2-7; D is perhaps TRBD1 (5 bases). The CDR3 loop spans 13 amino acids. In germline, CDR1 is MNHEY, CDR2 SMNVEV (reference sequence). The V end lost 3 bases, the J end lost 5 bases, and 11 bases lay between the germline ends. The CDR3 coding sequence is TGTGCCAGCAGTTTGGCCAGGGTCAACGAGCAGTACTTC. The encoded protein is CASSLARVNEQYF.

The rearrangement links TRBV10-3 to TRBJ1-1; unclear D gene. V was clipped by 10 bases and J by 3 bases, with 15 bases between them. This CDR3 is 13 amino acids long. CDR1 and CDR2 from the germline V gene are ENHRY and SYGVKD. CDR3 DNA: TGTGCCACAATCGGAGGGAAGGACACTGAAGCTTTCTTT. Its translation: CATIGGKDTEAFF.

This clonotype was counted ten times or more. The V gene is TRBV25-1, the J gene TRBJ1-1; D remains unclear. V dropped 0 bases and J dropped 3 bases, with 5 bases sitting between them. The CDR3 is made up of 13 amino acids. Per germline, CDR1 MGHDK and CDR2 SYGVNS. The CDR3 loop reads CASSEYPYTEAFF. In DNA, the CDR3 is TGTGCCAGCAGTGAATACCCCTACACTGAAGCTTTCTTT.

The table lists this clonotype with many counts. The chain employs TRBV6-5 and TRBJ1-4, with D uncertain. Germline lookup yields CDR1 MNHEY and CDR2 SVGAGI. The V end was cut by 6 bases, the J end by 5 bases, with 13 bases between. The CDR3 has 14 residues. CDR3 DNA sequence: TGTGCCAGCAGCAACGGGCAGAAGAATGAAAAACTGTTTTTT. It yields the protein CASSNGQKNEKLFF.

The chain is built from TRBV5-1 and TRBJ1-2, with 7 nucleotides matching TRBD1. CDR3 length equals 17 residues. Losses at the gene ends were 4 bases for V and 4 bases for J; bases not matched to a gene: 16. Germline V CDR1 and CDR2: SGHRS, YFSETQ. CDR3 region: CASSPRTGYSQTYGYTF. CDR3 DNA sequence: TGCGCCAGCAGCCCAAGGACAGGATACTCCCAAACCTATGGCTACACCTTC.

This clonotype came up a few times. V usage is TRBV7-2 and J usage is TRBJ2-1; TRBD2 matches at 10 bases. Germline CDR1 is SGHTA and CDR2 is FQGNSA. The V and J ends lost 6 bases and 4 bases, in that order; junction bases with no gene match: 6. This CDR3 is 15 amino acids long. DNA of the CDR3: TGTGCCAGCAGGCTTACTAGCGGGGCGTACAATGAGCAGTTCTTC. This codes for CASRLTSGAYNEQFF.

In this sample, this clonotype turned up a few times. This chain uses TRBV6-5 with TRBJ2-3; no reliable D call. Looked up from germline, CDR1 is MNHEY and CDR2 is SVGAGI. This CDR3 has 14 amino acids. The ends were cut back, 3 bases at V and 3 bases at J, with 10 bases in the middle. This chain's CDR3 is CASSYRLDTDTQYF. Here the CDR3 DNA reads TGTGCCAGCAGTTATAGGCTAGATACAGATACGCAGTATTTT.

V and J are TRBV12-3 or TRBV12-4 and TRBJ2-7, with D possibly TRBD2 on 5 matching bases. V was trimmed by 1 base and J by 7 bases, leaving 8 bases between them. This CDR3 contains 12 residues. The CDR3 is CASSLGEGEQYF. The CDR3 DNA sequence: TGTGCCAGCAGTTTAGGTGAGGGAGAGCAGTACTTC.

This clonotype was seen at least ten times. The chain is built from TRBV7-3 and TRBJ2-7, with D perhaps matching TRBD2 (6 bases). The CDR3 totals 15 residues. CDR1 SGHTA and CDR2 FQGTGA come from the germline V gene. V lost 2 bases and J 7 bases, leaving 18 bases between the germline ends. The CDR3 protein is CASSLGTGVTHEQYF. The CDR3 DNA reads TGTGCCAGCAGCTTAGGCACGGGAGTGACGCATGAGCAGTACTTC.

The gene calls are TRBV7-2 and TRBJ2-5; TRBD1 agrees at 8 bases. The V gene end was trimmed by 5 bases and the J gene end by 1 base; junction bases not matched to a gene: 9. In germline, CDR1 is SGHTA, CDR2 FQGNSA. CDR3 length: 16 residues. CDR3 in amino acids: CASSLETGVVQETQYF. The CDR3 bases are TGTGCCAGCAGCCTAGAGACAGGGGTGGTCCAAGAGACCCAGTACTTC.

This clonotype has a count of ten or more. The chain employs TRBV24-1 and TRBJ2-5; TRBD1 might be the D (6 bases). The germline V gene has CDR1 KGHDR and CDR2 SFDVKD. This CDR3 is built from 16 residues. V was shortened by 6 bases and J by 5 bases, with 21 bases between the two germline ends. CDR3 amino acids: CATSPTDKGVRETQYF. The CDR3 coding sequence is TGTGCCACCAGTCCCACTGACAAGGGGGTACGGGAGACCCAGTACTTC.

This clonotype was picked up many times. V is TRBV4-1 and J is TRBJ2-5; no clear D. From germline, CDR1 is MGHRA and CDR2 YSYEKL. Trimming shortened V by 4 bases and J by 2 bases, and 8 bases separated the two germline ends. The CDR3 totals 13 residues. The CDR3 DNA follows: TGCGCCAGCAGCCGAGAAGGTCAAGAGACCCAGTACTTC. As protein: CASSREGQETQYF.

This clonotype was picked up a small number of times. The chain uses TRBV28 and TRBJ2-4, with D perhaps matching TRBD2 (5 bases). The J call could be wrong; TRBJ2-7 is a better fit for the DNA end. Germline V lookup: CDR1 MDHEN, CDR2 SYDVKM. The CDR3 is 16 residues long. The CDR3 loop reads CASSPLGSEVDYEQYF. CDR3 coding DNA: TGTGCCAGCAGTCCCTTAGGATCGGAGGTTGACTACGAGCAGTACTTC.

V gene TRBV4-2 combines with J gene TRBJ2-7; 7 nucleotides line up with TRBD1. The CDR3 is 16 residues long. V gave up 0 bases and J gave up 3 bases; unmatched junction bases: 8. The germline gives CDR1 LGHNA, CDR2 YNFKEQ. CDR3 sequence reads: CASSQEQSWTGYEQYF. The DNA of the CDR3 is TGTGCCAGCAGCCAAGAACAGTCCTGGACAGGCTACGAGCAGTACTTC.

The chain carries TRBV7-2 and TRBJ2-3; D unclear. The V end was cut by 5 bases, the J end by 4 bases, with 13 bases between. Per germline, CDR1 SGHTA and CDR2 FQGNSA. The CDR3 consists of 14 residues. This CDR3 is CASSQAGTADTQYF. As DNA, the CDR3 is TGTGCCAGCAGCCAAGCAGGAACGGCAGATACGCAGTATTTT.

This sequence joins TRBV3-1 and TRBJ1-5, with unresolved D. V lost 0 bases to trimming and J lost 8 bases, with 11 bases between them. The CDR3 has 14 amino acids. Looked up from germline, CDR1 is LGHDT and CDR2 is YNNKEL (reference sequence). CDR3 sequence (DNA): TGTGCCAGCAGCCAAGAATCCAGGCGGGAGCCCCAGCATTTT. Its translation: CASSQESRREPQHF.

The chain uses TRBV10-3 and TRBJ2-5; the D gene is possibly TRBD1 (5 bases). There are 14 residues in the CDR3. Looked up from germline, CDR1 is ENHRY and CDR2 is SYGVKD. Trimming left V 6 bases short and J 3 bases short, with 14 bases between. CDR3 protein: CAIRTAQGEETQYF. In DNA form, the CDR3 reads TGTGCCATCAGAACCGCCCAGGGTGAAGAGACCCAGTACTTC.

The chain carries TRBV27 and TRBJ1-5, with TRBD1 matching 10 bases. The CDR3 runs to 16 residues. Germline loops: CDR1 MNHEY, CDR2 SMNVEV (reference sequence). Germline trimming cut 5 bases from V and 1 base from J; bases unmatched to any gene: 5. The CDR3: CASSLTGGRSNQPQHF. For the CDR3, the DNA is TGTGCCAGCAGTCTGACAGGGGGCCGGAGCAATCAGCCCCAGCATTTT.

Regarding this clonotype: This may be a read error, as it is one base from a much larger clone. The chain links TRBV12-3 or TRBV12-4 to TRBJ2-5; 9 bases fit TRBD1. V shed 5 bases, J shed 11 bases, and the junction held 15 bases outside the gene matches. CDR3 length equals 15 residues. This CDR3 reads CASSRPGQGSGRQYF. DNA of the CDR3: TGTGCCAGCAGTCGTCCGGGACAGGGATCGGGTCGGCAGTACTTC.

The chain combines TRBV10-3 with TRBJ1-2; D gene uncertain. This CDR3 contains 14 residues. V was pared by 2 bases and J by 1 base, with 8 bases between. Germline loops: CDR1 ENHRY, CDR2 SYGVKD. The CDR3, as DNA: TGTGCCATCAGTGAGGCAGGAATTAACTATGGCTACACCTTC. The encoded protein is CAISEAGINYGYTF.

The chain links TRBV6-1 to TRBJ2-3; 12 nucleotides agree with TRBD2. The V gene end was trimmed by 2 bases and the J gene end by 0 bases; junction bases not matched to a gene: 6. CDR3 size: 18 residues. Germline CDR1 and CDR2: MNHNS and SASEGT. CDR3 bases: TGTGCCAGCAGTGAATGGTTTGGACTAGCGGGAAGCACAGATACGCAGTATTTT. Residues: CASSEWFGLAGSTDTQYF.

The V call is TRBV7-2, the J call TRBJ1-2, with D possibly being TRBD1 (5 bases). V was clipped by 6 bases and J by 0 bases, with 14 bases between them. Looked up from germline, CDR1 is SGHTA and CDR2 is FQGNSA. This CDR3 comprises 15 residues. The CDR3 spells CASSVRGGPNYGYTF. As DNA, the CDR3 is TGTGCCAGCAGTGTACGGGGGGGACCTAACTATGGCTACACCTTC.

This clonotype was recorded a few times. The rearrangement uses TRBV20-1 and TRBJ1-6; 7 nucleotides align to TRBD1. In germline, CDR1 is DFQATT, CDR2 SNEGSKA (reference sequence). The CDR3 is 14 amino acids. Trimming removed 1 base from V and 14 bases from J; junction bases left unmatched: 11. The chain's CDR3 is CSARADRTYAALHF. As DNA, the CDR3 is TGCAGTGCTAGAGCGGACAGGACATACGCAGCCCTCCACTTT.

The chain has TRBV6-5 and TRBJ2-2; no clear D gene. Germline V gene data show CDR1 as MNHEY and CDR2 as SVGAGI. V was clipped by 5 bases and J by 3 bases, with 10 bases between them. The CDR3 contains 14 residues. The CDR3 region is CASSRTSYTGELFF. The CDR3 DNA reads as TGTGCCAGCAGTCGTACTTCCTACACCGGGGAGCTGTTTTTT.

The J gene is TRBJ2-3, the V gene TRBV3-1; 13 nucleotides agree with TRBD2. The length of the CDR3 is 18 residues. The germline V gene encodes CDR1 LGHDT and CDR2 YNNKEL (reference sequence). Losses at the gene ends were 0 bases for V and 3 bases for J; bases not matched to a gene: 6. The CDR3 DNA follows: TGTGCCAGCAGCCAAGATTATGGACTAGCGGGAGAAACAGATACGCAGTATTTT. Its translation: CASSQDYGLAGETDTQYF.

This clonotype occurred many times. The chain joins TRBV24-1 to TRBJ1-5; perhaps TRBD1 as D (5 bases). Trimming shortened V by 9 bases and J by 3 bases, and 11 bases separated the two germline ends. There are 13 residues in the CDR3. Germline V lookup: CDR1 KGHDR, CDR2 SFDVKD. The CDR3 DNA is TGTGCCACCCAAGGGACTATCAATCAGCCCCAGCATTTT. Protein product: CATQGTINQPQHF.

The genes are TRBV12-3 or TRBV12-4 and TRBJ2-7, with D unclear. The DNA end favors TRBJ2-5, so the J call may be wrong. This CDR3 region has 13 residues. The CDR3 loop is CASSSTRWETQYF. In DNA, the CDR3 is TGTGCCAGCAGTTCGACTCGTTGGGAGACCCAGTACTTC.